These 29 T cell receptor beta chains share one sample of origin, sequenced in a study of T-cell reconstitution after alpha-beta-depleted transplantation in children. Construction of the TCRbeta library involved unique molecular identifiers. TCRdb called the PCR reads again in MiXCR, with one record for every CDR3 protein. The sample has 180,000 or so distinct CDR3 sequences; 5% to 6.5% are singletons. The starting material was PBMCs, obtained before TCRalphabeta/CD19-depleted stem cell transplant. These receptors originate from a girl under three years old with combined immunodeficiency, due to receive a stem cell transplant.

To note about this clonotype: A much bigger clone sits one base away, suggesting this may be a read error. This chain connects TRBV12-3 or TRBV12-4 to TRBJ2-1, with 8 bases identical to TRBD2. The CDR3 is 14 amino acids. For the CDR3, the DNA is TGTGACAGCAGTTTATTAGCGGGGAACAATGAGCAGTTCTTC. Its protein product is CDSSLLAGNNEQFF.

This clonotype appeared many times. The rearrangement joins TRBV7-9 to TRBJ1-1; 9 bases fit TRBD1. The length of the CDR3 is 13 residues. Trimming cost V 7 bases and J 2 bases; bases outside gene matches: 2. Germline CDR1 reads SEHNR; CDR2 reads FQNEAQ (reference sequence). This CDR3 reads CASNTGGNTEAFF. In DNA, the CDR3 is TGTGCCAGCAATACAGGGGGCAACACTGAAGCTTTCTTT.

This clonotype was observed at least ten times. The rearrangement joins TRBV4-1 to TRBJ2-1; 7 positions match TRBD1. Per germline, CDR1 MGHRA and CDR2 YSYEKL. V shed 4 bases, J shed 5 bases, and the junction held 8 bases outside the gene matches. The CDR3 covers 15 residues. This CDR3 reads CASSLKLGQNNEQFF. CDR3 DNA: TGCGCCAGCAGCCTAAAATTGGGACAGAACAATGAGCAGTTCTTC.

This clonotype came up many times. This chain connects TRBV7-9 to TRBJ1-5; D is undetermined. Trimming stripped 2 bases from V and 6 bases from J, with 11 bases between. From germline, CDR1 is SEHNR and CDR2 FQNEAQ (reference sequence). This CDR3 contains 14 residues. This chain's CDR3 is CASSLSGVLQPQHF. CDR3 DNA sequence: TGTGCCAGCAGCTTATCAGGAGTTCTTCAGCCCCAGCATTTT.

This clonotype was observed many times. This chain links TRBV29-1 with TRBJ2-5; 9 bases fit TRBD1. CDR3 length: 18 residues. Germline loops: CDR1 SQVTM, CDR2 ANQGSEA. The V gene end was trimmed by 5 bases and the J gene end by 4 bases; junction bases not matched to a gene: 20. The CDR3 region is CSVKELLARDRVIETQYF. The CDR3 DNA reads as TGCAGCGTTAAGGAGCTACTCGCCCGGGACAGGGTTATAGAGACCCAGTACTTC.

With respect to this clonotype: This may come from a read error, since a much larger clone is one base off. The chain joins TRBV20-1 to TRBJ1-1, with D possibly being TRBD1 (6 bases). Germline-derived CDR1 and CDR2 are DFQATT and SNEGSKA (reference sequence). CDR3 length equals 13 residues. CDR3 loop: CICTGHRHTEAFF. The CDR3 DNA sequence: TGCATTTGCACGGGACATCGTCACACTGAAGCTTTCTTT.

Many counts were recorded for this clonotype. V and J are TRBV9 and TRBJ1-1; no clear D. Trimming pared 4 bases from V and 0 bases from J, leaving 10 bases between. There are 14 residues in the CDR3. Germline-derived CDR1 and CDR2 are SGDLS and YYNGEE. The CDR3 spells CASSPGDLNTEAFF. The CDR3 DNA reads as TGTGCCAGCAGCCCCGGAGACTTGAACACTGAAGCTTTCTTT.

On this clonotype: The junction shows a germline mismatch at one end, possibly a read error. This chain uses TRBV20-1 with TRBJ1-4, with D possibly matching TRBD1 (6 bases). The CDR3 loop spans 19 amino acids. The V gene's germline CDR1 is DFQATT and CDR2 SNEGSKA (reference sequence). The CDR3: CCARPYRDTGRGENEKLFF. In DNA, the CDR3 is TGCTGTGCTAGACCATACCGGGACACCGGACGGGGGGAAAATGAAAAACTGTTTTTT.

The chain employs TRBV19 and TRBJ1-2, with 10 bases that match TRBD1. The CDR3 runs 11 residues. Germline lookup yields CDR1 LNHDA and CDR2 SQIVND (reference sequence). CDR3 nucleotides: TGTGCGGCAGGGACAGGGGCTGGCTACACCTTC. Translating gives CAAGTGAGYTF. Looking up the rest from reference TRBV19 and TRBJ1-2 gives the full variable domain: DGGITQSPKYLFRKEGQNVTLSCEQNLNHDAMYWYRQDPGQGLRLIYYSQIVNDFQKGDIAEGYSVSREKKESFPLTVTSAQKNPTAFYLCAAGTGAGYTFGSGTRLTVV.

Comment on this clonotype: The conserved final phenylalanine or tryptophan is absent from the CDR3, which likely points to a read error. The rearrangement uses TRBV27 and TRBJ1-2; tentatively, D is TRBD1 (5 bases). V lost 5 bases, J lost 4 bases, and 11 bases lay in between. CDR1 and CDR2 (germline): MNHEY, SMNVEV (reference sequence). This CDR3 is built from 13 residues. For the CDR3, the DNA is TGTGCCAGCAGTCCCAGGGAGCGCTATGGCTACACCTAC. Its translation is CASSPRERYGYTY.

This clonotype came up many times. This sequence joins TRBV7-8 and TRBJ2-7; 8 nucleotides align to TRBD2. The CDR3 extends over 14 amino acids. The germline V gene encodes CDR1 SGHVS and CDR2 FQNEAQ. V lost 2 bases to trimming and J lost 5 bases; unmatched junction nucleotides: 5. CDR3 bases: TGTGCCAGCAGCTTACTTAGCGGGGCGAACGAGCAGTACTTC. Amino acids: CASSLLSGANEQYF.

This clonotype appeared a few times. The chain employs TRBV29-1 and TRBJ1-2, with D unresolved. V was trimmed by 0 bases and J by 0 bases, leaving 8 bases between them. Germline CDR1 and CDR2: SQVTM and ANQGSEA. The CDR3 sequence is 14 residues long. As DNA, the CDR3 is TGCAGCGTTGAAGATGTCCTCTCTAACTATGGCTACACCTTC. Its translation: CSVEDVLSNYGYTF.

The sample holds many counts of this clonotype. The chain links TRBV29-1 to TRBJ2-4; D unresolved. From germline, CDR1 is SQVTM and CDR2 ANQGSEA. The CDR3 is made up of 13 amino acids. V was trimmed by 4 bases and J by 0 bases, leaving 7 bases between them. The chain's CDR3 is CSVVQLAKNIQYF. CDR3 nucleotide sequence: TGCAGCGTTGTGCAGCTAGCCAAAAACATTCAGTACTTC.

This clonotype was counted once. This sequence may be a read error, since a much larger clone differs from it by one base. This CDR3 fails to terminate in the conserved phenylalanine or tryptophan, so it likely reflects a read error. This chain uses TRBV5-1 with TRBJ1-1, with D possibly being TRBD1 (5 bases). V was cut by 0 bases and J by 4 bases, with 10 bases left in between. CDR1 is SGHRS, CDR2 YFSETQ, per germline. The CDR3 is 14 amino acids. The CDR3 spells CASSLGQGPTEAFL. In DNA form, the CDR3 reads TGCGCCAGCAGCTTGGGGCAGGGTCCCACTGAAGCTTTCCTT.

This clonotype was observed many times. The rearrangement links TRBV5-1 to TRBJ1-1; TRBD1 is a possible D gene (6 bases). Per the germline V gene, CDR1 is SGHRS and CDR2 is YFSETQ. The CDR3 runs 14 residues. V lost 0 bases to trimming and J lost 2 bases, with 8 bases between them. The CDR3 protein is CASSLEGQNTEAFF. In DNA form, the CDR3 reads TGCGCCAGCAGCTTGGAGGGACAAAACACTGAAGCTTTCTTT.

This clonotype was recorded a few times. The DNA of the CDR3 is TGTGCCAGCACCCTAGTGGGGACAGGGCGACTACATTATGGCTACACCTTC. It is translated as CASTLVGTGRLHYGYTF. The chain recombines TRBV7-2 with TRBJ1-2; 9 positions agree with TRBD1. The germline V gene has CDR1 SGHTA and CDR2 FQGNSA. After removal of 7 bases from V and 5 bases from J, the junction contained 17 bases not matched to a gene. There are 17 residues in the CDR3.

The gene calls are TRBV30 and TRBJ1-1; D not resolved. The CDR3 sequence is 14 residues long. Germline CDR1 and CDR2: GTSNPN and SVGIG (reference sequence). V shed 4 bases and J shed 0 bases, with 12 bases lying between them. The CDR3 sequence is CAWKRMELNTEAFF. The CDR3 DNA reads as TGTGCCTGGAAAAGGATGGAATTGAACACTGAAGCTTTCTTT. Full variable domain (outside the CDR3, taken from reference TRBV30 and TRBJ1-1): SQTIHQWPATLVQPVGSPLSLECTVEGTSNPNLYWYRQAAGRGLQLLFYSVGIGQISSEVPQNLSASRPQDRQFILSSKKLLLSDSGFYLCAWKRMELNTEAFFGQGTRLTVV.

This clonotype was seen many times. The rearrangement links TRBV7-2 to TRBJ2-1; D not resolved. Germline V lookup: CDR1 SGHTA, CDR2 FQGNSA. The CDR3 loop spans 15 amino acids. Trimming cost V 1 base and J 4 bases, with 11 bases left between them. The CDR3 loop is CASSLEVHDYNEQFF. The CDR3 nucleotides are TGTGCCAGCAGCTTAGAAGTACACGATTACAATGAGCAGTTCTTC.

In this sample, this clonotype turned up a few times. The chain uses TRBV7-6 and TRBJ2-6, with 7 bases aligning to TRBD1. The CDR3 covers 20 residues. Trimming took 5 bases from V and 2 from J; bases not matched to a gene: 18. Germline lookup yields CDR1 SGHVS and CDR2 FNYEAQ. This chain's CDR3 is CASSPTGSRQGRAGANVLTF. The DNA for the CDR3 is TGTGCCAGCAGCCCAACCGGCTCACGACAGGGAAGAGCTGGGGCCAACGTCCTGACTTTC.

This clonotype was found a few times. The V call is TRBV12-5, the J call TRBJ2-1; no firm D call. Germline loops: CDR1 LGHNT, CDR2 FRNRAP. Trimming left V 0 bases short and J 7 bases short, with 25 bases between. CDR3 length equals 19 residues. The CDR3 reads CASGLVVVRAARRLNEQFF. The CDR3 DNA reads TGTGCTAGTGGTTTGGTAGTGGTAAGGGCCGCACGACGGTTAAATGAGCAGTTCTTC.

This clonotype was seen ten or more times. The chain combines TRBV28 with TRBJ2-1; D unresolved. V was trimmed by 6 bases and J by 6 bases, leaving 18 bases between them. The CDR3 totals 15 residues. Germline V CDR1 and CDR2: MDHEN, SYDVKM. The CDR3: CASSPPGAFSNEQFF. CDR3 in DNA: TGTGCCAGCAGCCCACCGGGCGCTTTCAGCAATGAGCAGTTCTTC.

This clonotype was picked up many times. The CDR3 DNA is TGTGCCAGCAGCCACACGCGCTGGGAGCAGTACTTC. Protein product: CASSHTRWEQYF. The genes are TRBV5-5 and TRBJ2-7; D gene unclear. Germline-derived CDR1 and CDR2 are SGHKS and YYEKEE (reference sequence). Trimming took off 4 bases at V and 7 bases at J, with 12 bases between the two ends. This CDR3 has 12 amino acids.

The chain is built from TRBV24-1 and TRBJ2-2; D ambiguous. Germline V gene sequence: CDR1 KGHDR, CDR2 SFDVKD. This CDR3 is built from 13 residues. CDR3 DNA: TGTGGGGCCTTTGATTTATCGCACGGGGAGCTGTTTTTT. Protein: CGAFDLSHGELFF.

This clonotype was observed many times. V is TRBV6-5 and J is TRBJ2-2; 7 bases fit TRBD2. This CDR3 is built from 13 residues. Per germline, CDR1 MNHEY and CDR2 SVGAGI. V shed 6 bases, J shed 6 bases, and the junction held 4 bases outside the gene matches. The CDR3 spells CASRGLGAGELFF. Here the CDR3 DNA reads TGTGCCAGCAGAGGACTAGGGGCCGGGGAGCTGTTTTTT.

This clonotype was seen just once. This may come from a read error, since a much larger clone is one base off. In this CDR3 the conserved last residue, phenylalanine or tryptophan, is missing, so a read error is likely. This chain uses TRBV29-1 with TRBJ1-2; D gene uncertain. This CDR3 is built from 12 residues. Per the germline V gene, CDR1 is SQVTM and CDR2 is ANQGSEA. The CDR3 sequence: CSGRPTSYGYTY. The CDR3 DNA follows: TGCAGTGGGAGGCCAACCTCCTATGGCTACACCTAC.

This clonotype was found a few times. The chain carries TRBV12-3 or TRBV12-4 and TRBJ1-5; D gene ambiguous. The CDR3 runs to 15 residues. V lost 1 base and J 2 bases, leaving 9 bases between the germline ends. CDR3 residues: CASSLGGTGNQPQHF. CDR3 DNA sequence: TGTGCCAGCAGTTTAGGGGGAACAGGCAATCAGCCCCAGCATTTT.

This chain connects TRBV20-1 to TRBJ2-1; 8 bases are a match to TRBD2. V shed 6 bases, J shed 4 bases, and the junction held 11 bases outside the gene matches. The germline CDR1 and CDR2 sequences are DFQATT and SNEGSKA (reference sequence). The CDR3 consists of 15 residues. The CDR3 here is CSAPPPGLVYNEQFF. In DNA, the CDR3 is TGCAGTGCCCCCCCCCCGGGACTAGTGTACAATGAGCAGTTCTTC.

This clonotype was seen many times. V gene TRBV11-3 combines with J gene TRBJ2-3; weak D call: TRBD1 (5 bases). V was shortened by 1 base and J by 3 bases, with 20 bases between the two germline ends. Per the germline V gene, CDR1 is SGHNT and CDR2 is YENEEA. This CDR3 comprises 18 residues. In DNA form, the CDR3 reads TGTGCCAGCAGCTTAGTTGTGTGGCCCAGGGCGGCGACAGATACGCAGTATTTT. This translates into CASSLVVWPRAATDTQYF. Complete variable domain (other parts from reference TRBV11-3 and TRBJ2-3): EAGVVQSPRYKIIEKKQPVAFWCNPISGHNTLYWYLQNLGQGPELLIRYENEEAVDDSQLPKDRFSAERLKGVDSTLKIQPAELGDSAVYLCASSLVVWPRAATDTQYFGPGTRLTVL.

This clonotype was recorded at least ten times. Here the CDR3 reads CASSQWLAETQYF. The CDR3 DNA reads as TGTGCCAGCAGCCAATGGCTAGCCGAGACCCAGTACTTC. J is TRBJ2-5 and V is TRBV3-1, with a tentative D call TRBD2 (5 bases). V was shortened by 2 bases and J by 5 bases, with 9 bases between the two germline ends. Germline lookup yields CDR1 LGHDT and CDR2 YNNKEL (reference sequence). The CDR3 is made up of 13 amino acids.